This TCR beta chain is from a study of Graves' ophthalmopathy and Graves' hyperthyroidism. Looked up from germline, CDR1 is SNHLY and CDR2 is FYNNEI. V was pared by 7 bases and J by 3 bases, with 13 bases between. The CDR3 covers 14 residues. TCR beta CDR3 amplification used RNA transcripts. First-round RT-PCR employed HTBI primers, with a second-round multiplex PCR after it. One entry per CDR3 protein results from TCRdb running MiXCR on the multiplex PCR reads. Among about 620,000 distinct CDR3 sequences listed, 22% were seen once. In this sample, this clonotype turned up a few times. The chain is built from TRBV2 and TRBJ1-3, with D unresolved. What was sequenced was peripheral blood. The sequence was collected from a woman between 18 and 30 years old with stable Graves' hyperthyroidism. Some clones in this sample may be carry-over from other donors' samples. This chain's CDR3 is CASTRSWDGNTIYF. The CDR3, as DNA: TGTGCCAGCACCCGAAGCTGGGATGGAAACACCATATATTTT.